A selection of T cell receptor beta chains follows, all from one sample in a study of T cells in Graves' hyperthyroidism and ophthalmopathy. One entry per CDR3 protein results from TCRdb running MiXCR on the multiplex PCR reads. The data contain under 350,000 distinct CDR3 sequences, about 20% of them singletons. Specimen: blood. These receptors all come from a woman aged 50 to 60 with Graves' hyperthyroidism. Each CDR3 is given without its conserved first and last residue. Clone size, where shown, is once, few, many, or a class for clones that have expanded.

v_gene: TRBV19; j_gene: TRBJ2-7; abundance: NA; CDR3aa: ASSIAPGVYEQY
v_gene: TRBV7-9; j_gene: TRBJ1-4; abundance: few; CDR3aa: ASSLGQHNEKLF
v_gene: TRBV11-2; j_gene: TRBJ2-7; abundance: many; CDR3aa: ASSPRHRDSYYEQY
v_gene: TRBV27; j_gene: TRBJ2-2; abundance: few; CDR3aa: ASSFYSGVTGELF
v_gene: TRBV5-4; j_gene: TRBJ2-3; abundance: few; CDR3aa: ASSAGQGPDTQY
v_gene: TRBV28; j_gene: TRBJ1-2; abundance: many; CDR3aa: ASSSVYGYT
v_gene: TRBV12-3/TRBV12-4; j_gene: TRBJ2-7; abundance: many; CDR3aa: ASSLTVYEQY
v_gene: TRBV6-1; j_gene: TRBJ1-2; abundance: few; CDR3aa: ASSQTGDYGYT
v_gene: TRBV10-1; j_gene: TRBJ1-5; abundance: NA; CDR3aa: ASSESSGSGPQH
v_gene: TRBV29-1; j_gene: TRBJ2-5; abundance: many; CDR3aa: SVLTGQETQY
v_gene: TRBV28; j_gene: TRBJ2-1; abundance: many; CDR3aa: ASSSGDRVLQF
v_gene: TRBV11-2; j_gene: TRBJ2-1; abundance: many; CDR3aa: ASSLDPPTGPRNEQF
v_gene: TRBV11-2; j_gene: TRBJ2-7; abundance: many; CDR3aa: ASSSVYEQY
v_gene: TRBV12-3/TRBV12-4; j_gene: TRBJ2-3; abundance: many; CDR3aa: ASRRGQGPAASTDTQY
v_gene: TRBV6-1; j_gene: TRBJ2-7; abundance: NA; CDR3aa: ASKGTVSYEQY
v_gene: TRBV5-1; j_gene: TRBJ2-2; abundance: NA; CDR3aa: ASSLRTGTVGELF
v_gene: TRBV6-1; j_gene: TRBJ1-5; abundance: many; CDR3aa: ASSEQLGQGSSDGNQPQH
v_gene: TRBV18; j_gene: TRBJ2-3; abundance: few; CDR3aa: ASSPRLRLAGDRTDTQY
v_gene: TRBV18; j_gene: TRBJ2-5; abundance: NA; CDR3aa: ASSHSLEGETQY
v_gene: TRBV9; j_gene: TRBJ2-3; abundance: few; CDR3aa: ASSVGRGGPDTQY
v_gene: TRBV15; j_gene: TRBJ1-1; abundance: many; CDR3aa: ATIDLDRLNTEAF
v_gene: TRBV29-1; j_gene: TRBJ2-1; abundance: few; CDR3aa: SVTPGSEDNEQF
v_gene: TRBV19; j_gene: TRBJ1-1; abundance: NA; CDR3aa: ASSHGTGGNTEAF
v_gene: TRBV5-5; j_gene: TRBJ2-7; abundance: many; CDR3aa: ASSKSPGTYEQY
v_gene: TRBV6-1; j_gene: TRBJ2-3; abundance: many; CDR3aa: ASSESKTSGRTDTQY
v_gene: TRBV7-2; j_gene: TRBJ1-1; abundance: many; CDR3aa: ASSLGQGVGTEAF
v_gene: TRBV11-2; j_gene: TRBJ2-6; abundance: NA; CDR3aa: ASSFVLEGSGANVLT
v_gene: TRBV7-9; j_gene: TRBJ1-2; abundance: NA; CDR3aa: ASSLVGAQGYT
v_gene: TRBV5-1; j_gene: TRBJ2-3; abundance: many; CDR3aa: ASSAGQSTDTQY
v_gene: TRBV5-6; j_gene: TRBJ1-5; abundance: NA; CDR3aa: ASSLYGTGVNQPQH
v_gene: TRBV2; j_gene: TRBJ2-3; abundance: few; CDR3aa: ASSADPGPRADTQY
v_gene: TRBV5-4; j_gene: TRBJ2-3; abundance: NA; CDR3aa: ASSLAGGEVAGSTDTQY
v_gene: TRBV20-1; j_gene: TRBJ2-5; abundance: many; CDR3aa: SARDQSQKETQY
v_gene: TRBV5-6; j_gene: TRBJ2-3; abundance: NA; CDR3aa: ASIRRGTDTQY
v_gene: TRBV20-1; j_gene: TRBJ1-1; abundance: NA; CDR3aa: SAHRGLNTEAF
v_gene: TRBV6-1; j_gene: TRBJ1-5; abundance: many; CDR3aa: ASRWGFDQPQH
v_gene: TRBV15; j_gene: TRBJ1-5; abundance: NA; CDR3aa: ATSRGTGDSNQPQH
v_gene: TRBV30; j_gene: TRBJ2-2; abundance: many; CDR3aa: AWTGVTGELF
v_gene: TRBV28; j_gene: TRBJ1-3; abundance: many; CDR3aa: ASSPGVISGNTIY
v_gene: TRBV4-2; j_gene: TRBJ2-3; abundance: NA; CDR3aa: ASSPTPGLAGGGDTQY
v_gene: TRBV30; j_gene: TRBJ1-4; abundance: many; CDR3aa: AWMTSGASNEKLF
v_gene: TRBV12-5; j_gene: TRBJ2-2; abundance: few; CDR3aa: ASGLIDGLDWGTGELF
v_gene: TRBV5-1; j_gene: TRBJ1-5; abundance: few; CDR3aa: ASSSGVNQPQH
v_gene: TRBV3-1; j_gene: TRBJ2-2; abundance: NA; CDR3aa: ASSPGTSGSPHRNTGELF
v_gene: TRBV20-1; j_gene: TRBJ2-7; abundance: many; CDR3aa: SARDQGAREQY
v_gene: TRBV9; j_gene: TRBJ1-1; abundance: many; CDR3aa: ASSVGGMGLNTEAF
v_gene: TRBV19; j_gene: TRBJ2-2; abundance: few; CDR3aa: ASSRGGGAGELF
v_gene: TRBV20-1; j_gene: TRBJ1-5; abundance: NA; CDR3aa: SAHPGGDQPQH
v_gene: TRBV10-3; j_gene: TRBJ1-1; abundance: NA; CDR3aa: AIRITGGENTEAF
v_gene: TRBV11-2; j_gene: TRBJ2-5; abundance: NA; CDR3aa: ASSLIAGKETQY
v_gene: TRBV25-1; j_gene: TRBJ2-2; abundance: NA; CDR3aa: ASSAYGNTGELF
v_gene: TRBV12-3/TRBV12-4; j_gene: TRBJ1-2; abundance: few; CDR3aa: ASSKDTDGYT
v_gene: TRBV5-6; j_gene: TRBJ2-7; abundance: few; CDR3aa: ASSQWGQASYEQY
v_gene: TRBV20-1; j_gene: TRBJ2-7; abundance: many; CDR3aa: SARDLSGVTSLDEQY